This T cell receptor beta chain was sequenced during a study of shared clonotypes between healthy human individuals. Memory CD4+ cells were the fraction left after CD45RA+ naive selection. In regard to this clone: In the same sample, other DNA sequences code for this CDR3.

V was trimmed by 0 bases and J by 0 bases, leaving 6 bases between them. The CDR3 extends over 14 amino acids. Germline CDR1 GTSNPN, CDR2 SVGIG (reference sequence). Profiling relied on immunoSEQ multiplex PCR, and the TCRdb table lists in-frame clones only, not all of them. This table holds more than 850,000 clones, more than 75% found once. Input material: memory CD4+ T cells from PBMCs. Subset given: CD45RA-negative fraction. This clonotype was sampled from a man aged 18-30 years in good health. Some clones in this sample may be carry-over from other donors' samples. This rearrangement joins TRBV30 to TRBJ1-3; D remains ambiguous. CDR3 sequence: CAWSVGSSGNTIYF. The CDR3 nucleotides are TGTGCCTGGAGTGTAGGGAGCTCTGGAAACACCATATATTTT.